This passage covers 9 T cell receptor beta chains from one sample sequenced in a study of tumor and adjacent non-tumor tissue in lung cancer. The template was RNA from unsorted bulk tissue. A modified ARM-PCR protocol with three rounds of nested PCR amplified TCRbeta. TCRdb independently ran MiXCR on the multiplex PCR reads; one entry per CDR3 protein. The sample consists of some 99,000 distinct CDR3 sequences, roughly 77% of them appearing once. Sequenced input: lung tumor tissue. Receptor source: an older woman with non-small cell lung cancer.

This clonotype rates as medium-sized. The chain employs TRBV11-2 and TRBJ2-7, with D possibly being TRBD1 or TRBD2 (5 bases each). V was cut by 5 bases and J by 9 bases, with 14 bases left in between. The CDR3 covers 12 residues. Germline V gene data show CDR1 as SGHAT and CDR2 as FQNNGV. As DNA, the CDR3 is TGTGCCAGCAGCCTGGGGACGAATAGGCAGTACTTC. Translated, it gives CASSLGTNRQYF.

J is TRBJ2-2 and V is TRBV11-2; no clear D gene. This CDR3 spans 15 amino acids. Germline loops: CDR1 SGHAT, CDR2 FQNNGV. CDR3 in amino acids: CTNSLEWGNTGELFF. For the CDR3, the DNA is TGTACCAACAGCTTAGAGTGGGGGAACACCGGGGAGCTGTTTTTT.

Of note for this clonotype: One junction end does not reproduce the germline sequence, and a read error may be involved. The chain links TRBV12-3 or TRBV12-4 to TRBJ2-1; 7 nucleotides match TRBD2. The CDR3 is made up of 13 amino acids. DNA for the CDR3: TGTGCCAACAGTCGGGGGGTCTCCAATGAGCAGTTCTTC. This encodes CANSRGVSNEQFF.

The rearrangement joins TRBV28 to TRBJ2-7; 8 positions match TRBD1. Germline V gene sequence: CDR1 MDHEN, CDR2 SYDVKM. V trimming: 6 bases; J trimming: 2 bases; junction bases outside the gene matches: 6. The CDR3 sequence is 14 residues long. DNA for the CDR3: TGTGCCAGCAGCATCTCGACAGGGGCCTACGAGCAGTACTTC. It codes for CASSISTGAYEQYF.

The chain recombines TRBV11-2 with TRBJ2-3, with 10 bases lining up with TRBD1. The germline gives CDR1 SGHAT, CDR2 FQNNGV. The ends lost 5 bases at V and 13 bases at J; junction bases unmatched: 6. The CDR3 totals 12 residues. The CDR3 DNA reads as TGTGCCAGCAGCCCATCCGGGACAGGGGAGTATTTT. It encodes CASSPSGTGEYF.

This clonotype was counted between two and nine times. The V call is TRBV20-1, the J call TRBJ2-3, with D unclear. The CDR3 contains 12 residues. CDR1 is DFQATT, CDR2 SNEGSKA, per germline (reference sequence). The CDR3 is CCVRGDTDTQYF. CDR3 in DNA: TGCTGTGTTAGAGGAGACACAGATACGCAGTATTTT.

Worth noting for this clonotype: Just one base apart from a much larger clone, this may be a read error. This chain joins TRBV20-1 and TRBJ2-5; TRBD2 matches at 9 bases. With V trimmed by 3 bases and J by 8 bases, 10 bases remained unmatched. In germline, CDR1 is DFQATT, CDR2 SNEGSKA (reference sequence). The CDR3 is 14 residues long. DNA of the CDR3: TGCAGTGCTAGCGCGGGGGGGACCTCGGATACCCAGTACTTC. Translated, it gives CSASAGGTSDTQYF.

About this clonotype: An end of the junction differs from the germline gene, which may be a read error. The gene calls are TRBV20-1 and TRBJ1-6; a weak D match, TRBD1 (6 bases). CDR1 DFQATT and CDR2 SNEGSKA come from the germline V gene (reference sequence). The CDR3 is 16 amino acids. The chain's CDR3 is CSARDMKGHGNSPHHF. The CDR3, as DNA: TGCAGTGCTAGAGATATGAAGGGACATGGCAATTCACCCCACCACTTT.

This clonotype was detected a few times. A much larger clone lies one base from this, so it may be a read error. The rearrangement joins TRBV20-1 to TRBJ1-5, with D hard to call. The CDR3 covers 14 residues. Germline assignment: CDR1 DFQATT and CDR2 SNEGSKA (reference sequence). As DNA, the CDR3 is TGCAATGCTAAAAGGGAGGGCCTCGACATGTCCCAGCATTTT. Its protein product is CNAKREGLDMSQHF.